The sequence of this TCR beta chain was determined in a study of chemoradiotherapy in HPV16-positive cancers. Study background: Candidate HPV-specific T-cell clones and common TCR motifs came from functional assays in a couple of HPV16-positive patients. Study observations and caveats: Candidate HPV-specific clones and E7-related TCR motifs grew in tumor during treatment. Better recurrence-free survival went with HPV-responsive T-cell expansion in HPV16-positive patients.

Assay: immunoSEQ multiplex PCR; the TCRdb copy retains only in-frame clones and omits some. The data contain some 25,000 clones, around nine tenths of them singletons. The sample holds one count of this clone. The antigen remains unidentified. Sequenced here: blood, sampled from a patient who underwent chemoradiotherapy. This clonotype originated in a human donor with HPV-associated anogenital cancer.

The CDR3 DNA reads as TGTGCCAGCAGCTCGAATACCTACGAGCAGTACTTC. As protein: CASSSNTYEQYF. The chain has TRBV7-9 and TRBJ2-7, with unresolved D. Germline V gene sequence: CDR1 SEHNR, CDR2 FQNEAQ (reference sequence). The CDR3 spans 12 residues. V was pared by 4 bases and J by 2 bases, with 6 bases between.